These 6 T cell receptor beta chains came from one sample sequenced in a study of blood T cell repertoires in COVID-19. Sequencing was performed with immunoSEQ multiplex PCR; in TCRdb, only in-frame clones are kept and a portion is missing. The repertoire holds tens of thousands of clones, with about 86% as singletons. The sequenced sample was peripheral blood. Receptors originate from a man in his 70s with active COVID-19.

Written as DNA, the CDR3 is TGCGCCAGCAGCCAAGATTCCGGACTAGCGGCCCCCAGCACAGATACGCAGTATTTT. It codes for CASSQDSGLAAPSTDTQYF. The chain carries TRBV4-3 and TRBJ2-3; 10 nucleotides align to TRBD2. CDR1 is LGHNA, CDR2 YSLEER, per germline. The CDR3 length is 19 residues. V lost 0 bases to trimming and J lost 0 bases; unmatched junction nucleotides: 9.

The chain carries TRBV7-9 and TRBJ2-1, with 7 bases lining up with TRBD2. Per the germline V gene, CDR1 is SEHNR and CDR2 is FQNEAQ (reference sequence). The CDR3 is made up of 15 amino acids. V trimming: 10 bases; J trimming: 0 bases; junction bases outside the gene matches: 9. CDR3 nucleotide sequence: TGTGCCACCAACACGGGGGGTAGCTCCTACAATGAGCAGTTCTTC. Its protein is CATNTGGSSYNEQFF.

V and J are TRBV4-3 and TRBJ1-2; tentatively, D is TRBD1 (6 bases). Germline V gene data show CDR1 as LGHNA and CDR2 as YSLEER. This CDR3 comprises 15 residues. The ends were cut back, 4 bases at V and 3 bases at J, with 15 bases in the middle. Written as DNA, the CDR3 is TGCGCCAGCAGCCCCCTAAGGACAGCCGACTATGGCTACACCTTC. Translated: CASSPLRTADYGYTF.

The chain employs TRBV3-1 (or the pseudogene TRBV3-2) and TRBJ2-5; possibly TRBD2 for D (6 bases). Trimming pared 5 bases from V and 2 bases from J, leaving 15 bases between. The CDR3 is 15 amino acids. CDR1 and CDR2 from the germline V gene are LGHDT and YNNKEL (reference sequence). The DNA for the CDR3 is TGTGCCAGCAGCGGCTGGGGTAGCGGACAAGAGACCCAGTACTTC. This gives the protein CASSGWGSGQETQYF.

This clone occurred once. The chain carries TRBV24-1 and TRBJ2-5, with a weak D call TRBD1 (5 bases). Germline assignment: CDR1 KGHDR and CDR2 SFDVKD. The ends were cut back, 5 bases at V and 1 base at J, with 13 bases in the middle. There are 15 residues in the CDR3. This CDR3 reads CATSGPPGSQETQYF. In DNA, the CDR3 is TGTGCCACCAGTGGTCCCCCAGGGTCCCAAGAGACCCAGTACTTC.

The chain employs TRBV27 and TRBJ1-3; 9 bases match TRBD1. CDR1 MNHEY and CDR2 SMNVEV come from the germline V gene (reference sequence). V lost 5 bases to trimming and J lost 0 bases; unmatched junction nucleotides: 17. This CDR3 has 20 amino acids. This chain's CDR3 is CASSPFARAGTGHSGNTIYF. In DNA form, the CDR3 reads TGTGCCAGCAGTCCATTCGCCCGTGCCGGGACAGGGCACTCTGGAAACACCATATATTTT.